Here is one T cell receptor (beta chain) with its context. Authors' analysis steps: Cell counts per sample came from amplifying reference gene primers. The data were produced by immunoSEQ multiplex PCR, yet TCRdb's version contains in-frame clones alone and is incomplete. From that table come the V and J calls and clone size; the DNA was used to work out D and trimming. The table includes over 150,000 clones, more than 75% detected once. The entry originates in a study of blood T cell repertoires in COVID-19. As for the study in general: The United States, Italy and Spain provided the acute and convalescent COVID-19 samples.

The trim removed 4 bases at V and 2 bases at J, leaving 1 base unmatched. Germline V gene lookup returns CDR1 MNHEY and CDR2 SVGEGT. The CDR3 is 14 residues long. The rearrangement uses TRBV6-2 or TRBV6-3 and TRBJ1-2; 10 positions match TRBD1. The sequence was collected from a man aged 60-69 years with COVID-19, enrolled during active disease. Sequences were obtained from peripheral blood. CDR3 DNA: TGTGCCAGCAGTTGGGACAGGGGAAACTATGGCTACACCTTC. Its protein is CASSWDRGNYGYTF.